This T cell receptor (beta chain) was captured in a study of identical twins. General study points: Recombination models fit unrelated individuals' TCR alpha sharing but underestimated twins'. For out-of-frame alpha sequences shared by twins, low generation probability was in excess. Zero-insertion analyses might be partly confounded by invariant T cells like MAIT and iNKT. In beta out-of-frame sequences, the excess sharing between twins was weaker.

The CDR3 consists of 15 residues. CDR1 and CDR2 from the germline V gene are ENHRY and SYGVKD. V lost 6 bases to trimming and J lost 2 bases, with 15 bases between them. This clonotype was observed a few times. Its antigen is still unknown. A single record per CDR3 protein comes from TCRdb applying MiXCR to the 5' RACE reads. This table has 500,000 to 650,000 distinct CDR3 sequences, 20% to 25% appearing once. These data were also filed under a second study, of yellow fever vaccine responses in identical twins.

The source is a woman between 18 and 29 years old in good health. The material sequenced was CD4+ T cells sorted from blood. The chain recombines TRBV10-3 with TRBJ2-3; D perhaps matches TRBD2 (6 bases). In DNA, the CDR3 is TGTGCCATCAGGGACCGTGTGGACTACACAGATACGCAGTATTTT. Translating it yields CAIRDRVDYTDTQYF.